This T cell receptor (beta chain) is drawn from a study of beta chain features in type 1 diabetes. This clone was seen only a few times. The antigen is not known. This CDR3 is 11 amino acids long. The V end lost 6 bases, the J end lost 7 bases, and 4 bases lay between the germline ends. The germline CDR1 and CDR2 sequences are SNHLY and FYNNEI. Reverse transcribing all isolated RNA meant expressed TCRB transcripts were sequenced. Clones were sequenced by immunoSEQ multiplex PCR, and TCRdb holds only the in-frame ones, with some missing. Of 120,000 to 150,000 clones listed, about 13% are singletons. Study findings and constraints: At VDJ recombination sites, type 1 diabetes patients had fewer insertions and more deleted nucleotides. Small HLA sub-analyses could not settle whether HLA shapes TCRB rearrangement. Shortening of TCRB CDR3s, moderate but significant, appeared in all four CD4+ subsets of Type 1 diabetes patients.

This sequence joins TRBV2 and TRBJ1-6; no firm D call. This receptor was taken from a man aged 18 to 35 with type 1 diabetes. The sample consisted of central memory CD4+ T cells from blood. DNA for the CDR3: TGTGCCAGCAGGAACAATTCACCCCTCCACTTT. Translating gives CASRNNSPLHF.